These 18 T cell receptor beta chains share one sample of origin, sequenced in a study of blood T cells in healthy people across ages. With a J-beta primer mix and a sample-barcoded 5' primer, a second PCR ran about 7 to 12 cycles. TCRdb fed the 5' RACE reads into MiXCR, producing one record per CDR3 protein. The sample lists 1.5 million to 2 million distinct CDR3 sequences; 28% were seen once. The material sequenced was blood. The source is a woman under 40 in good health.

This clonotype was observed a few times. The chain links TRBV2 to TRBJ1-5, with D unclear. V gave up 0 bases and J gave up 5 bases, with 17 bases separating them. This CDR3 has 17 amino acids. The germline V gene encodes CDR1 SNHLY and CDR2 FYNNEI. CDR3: CASSEALGPGYYQPQHF. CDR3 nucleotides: TGTGCCAGCAGTGAAGCGCTTGGGCCGGGATACTATCAGCCCCAGCATTTT.

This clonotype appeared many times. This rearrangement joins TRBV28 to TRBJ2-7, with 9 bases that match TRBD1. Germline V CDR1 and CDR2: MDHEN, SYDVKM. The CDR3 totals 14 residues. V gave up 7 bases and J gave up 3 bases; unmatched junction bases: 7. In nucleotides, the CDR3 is TGTGCCAGCATTCCGGGACAGGGATTCTACGAGCAGTACTTC. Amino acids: CASIPGQGFYEQYF.

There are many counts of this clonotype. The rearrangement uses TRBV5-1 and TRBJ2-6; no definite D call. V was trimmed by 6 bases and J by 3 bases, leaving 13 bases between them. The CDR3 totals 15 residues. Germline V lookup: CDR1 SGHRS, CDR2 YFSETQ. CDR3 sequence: CASTQEGLGANVLTF. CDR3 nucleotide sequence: TGCGCCAGCACCCAGGAAGGTCTTGGGGCCAACGTCCTGACTTTC.

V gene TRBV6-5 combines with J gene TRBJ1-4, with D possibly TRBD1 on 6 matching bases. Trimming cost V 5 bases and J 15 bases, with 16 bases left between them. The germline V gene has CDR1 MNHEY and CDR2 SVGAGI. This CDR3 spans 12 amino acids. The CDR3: CASSRRGQFVFF. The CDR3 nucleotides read TGTGCCAGCAGTCGCCGCGGACAGTTTGTGTTTTTT.

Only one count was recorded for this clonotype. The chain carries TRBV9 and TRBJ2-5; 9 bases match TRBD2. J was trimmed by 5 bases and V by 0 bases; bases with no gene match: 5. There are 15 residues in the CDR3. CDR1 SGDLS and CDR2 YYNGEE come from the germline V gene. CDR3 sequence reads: CASSVALAGRETQYF. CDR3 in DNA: TGTGCCAGCAGCGTAGCGCTAGCGGGAAGGGAGACCCAGTACTTC.

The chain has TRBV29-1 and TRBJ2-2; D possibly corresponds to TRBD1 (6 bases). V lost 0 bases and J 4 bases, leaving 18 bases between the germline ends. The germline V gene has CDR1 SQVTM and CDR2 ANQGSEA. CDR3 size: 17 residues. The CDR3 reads CSVEDRTDRAVTGELFF. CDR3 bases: TGCAGCGTTGAAGACCGGACAGACCGGGCGGTCACCGGGGAGCTGTTTTTT.

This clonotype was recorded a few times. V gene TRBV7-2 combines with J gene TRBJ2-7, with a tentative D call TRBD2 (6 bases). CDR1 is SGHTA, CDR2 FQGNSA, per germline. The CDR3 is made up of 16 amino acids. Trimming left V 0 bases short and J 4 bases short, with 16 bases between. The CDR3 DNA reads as TGTGCCAGCAGCTTAGCGCTGTCTAGCGCGGGTTACGAGCAGTACTTC. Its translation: CASSLALSSAGYEQYF.

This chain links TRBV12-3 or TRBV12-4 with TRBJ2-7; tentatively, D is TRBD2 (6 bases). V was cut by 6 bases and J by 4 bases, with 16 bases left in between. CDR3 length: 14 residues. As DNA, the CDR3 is TGTGCCAGCAGCCCTGGGGACTCAGCGTACGAGCAGTACTTC. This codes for CASSPGDSAYEQYF.

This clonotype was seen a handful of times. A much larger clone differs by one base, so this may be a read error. The CDR3 bases are TGTGCCAGCAAGACAGGGGGAGAGACCCAGTACTTC. Its translation: CASKTGGETQYF. The V gene is TRBV27, the J gene TRBJ2-5; 9 positions match TRBD1. The CDR3 is 12 amino acids. The V gene end was trimmed by 7 bases and the J gene end by 4 bases; junction bases not matched to a gene: 1. Germline assignment: CDR1 MNHEY and CDR2 SMNVEV (reference sequence).

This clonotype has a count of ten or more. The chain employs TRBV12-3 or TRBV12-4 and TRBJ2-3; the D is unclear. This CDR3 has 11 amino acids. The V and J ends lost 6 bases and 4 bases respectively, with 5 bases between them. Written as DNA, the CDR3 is TGTGCCAGCAGCGGAGCAGATACGCAGTATTTT. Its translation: CASSGADTQYF.

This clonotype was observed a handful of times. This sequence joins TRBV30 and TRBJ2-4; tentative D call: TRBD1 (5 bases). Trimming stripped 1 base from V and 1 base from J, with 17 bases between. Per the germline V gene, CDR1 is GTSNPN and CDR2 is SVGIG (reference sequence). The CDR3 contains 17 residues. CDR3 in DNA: TGTGCCTGGAGTGGCACCCAGGGTCTCGCGGCCAAAAACATTCAGTACTTC. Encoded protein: CAWSGTQGLAAKNIQYF.

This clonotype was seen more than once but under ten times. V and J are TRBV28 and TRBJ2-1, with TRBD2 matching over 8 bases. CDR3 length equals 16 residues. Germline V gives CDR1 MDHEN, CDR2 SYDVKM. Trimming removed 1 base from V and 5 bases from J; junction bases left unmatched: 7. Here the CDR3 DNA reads TGTGCCAGCAGTTTATTGCGGGGGGTATTTAACAATGAGCAGTTCTTC. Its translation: CASSLLRGVFNNEQFF. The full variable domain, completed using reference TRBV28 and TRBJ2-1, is DVKVTQSSRYLVKRTGEKVFLECVQDMDHENMFWYRQDPGLGLRLIYFSYDVKMKEKGDIPEGYSVSREKKERFSLILESASTNQTSMYLCASSLLRGVFNNEQFFGPGTRLTVL.

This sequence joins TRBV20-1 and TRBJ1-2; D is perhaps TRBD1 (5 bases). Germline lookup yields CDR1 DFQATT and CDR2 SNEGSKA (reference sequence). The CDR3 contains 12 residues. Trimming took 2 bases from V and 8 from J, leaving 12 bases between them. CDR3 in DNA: TGCAGTGCTAGACCTGTGGGGGTCGGCTACACCTTC. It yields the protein CSARPVGVGYTF.

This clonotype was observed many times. CDR3 bases: TGTGCCAGCTCACCACCCCGACCTCCCTACGAGCAGTACTTC. Translating gives CASSPPRPPYEQYF. This rearrangement joins TRBV18 to TRBJ2-7, with no clear D. The germline V and J ends were trimmed by 0 bases and 2 bases, with 8 bases remaining between them. Germline lookup yields CDR1 KGHSH and CDR2 LQKENI. This CDR3 is 14 amino acids long.

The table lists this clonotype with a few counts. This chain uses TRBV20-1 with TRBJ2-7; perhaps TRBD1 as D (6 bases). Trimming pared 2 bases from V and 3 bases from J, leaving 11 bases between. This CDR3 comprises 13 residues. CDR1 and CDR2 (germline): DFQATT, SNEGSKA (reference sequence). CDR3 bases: TGCAGTGCTAGACAAACAGGGTACTACGAGCAGTACTTC. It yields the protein CSARQTGYYEQYF.

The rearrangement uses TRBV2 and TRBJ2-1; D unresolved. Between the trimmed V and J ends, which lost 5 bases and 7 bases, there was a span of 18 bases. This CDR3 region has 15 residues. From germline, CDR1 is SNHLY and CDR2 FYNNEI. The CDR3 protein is CASSQPGLSRNEQFF. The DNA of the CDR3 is TGTGCCAGCAGTCAACCCGGCCTGTCTAGAAATGAGCAGTTCTTC.

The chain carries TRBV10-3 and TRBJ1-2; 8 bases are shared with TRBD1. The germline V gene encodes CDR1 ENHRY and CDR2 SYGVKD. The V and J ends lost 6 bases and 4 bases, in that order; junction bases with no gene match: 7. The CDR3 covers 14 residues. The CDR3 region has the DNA TGTGCCATCAGACAGGGGGAGGATGGCTATGGCTACACCTTC. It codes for CAIRQGEDGYGYTF.

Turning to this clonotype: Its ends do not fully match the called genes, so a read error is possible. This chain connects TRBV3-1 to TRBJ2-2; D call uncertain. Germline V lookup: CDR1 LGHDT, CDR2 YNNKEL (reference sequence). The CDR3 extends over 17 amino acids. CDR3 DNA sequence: TGTGTCAGCAGCCATCGGGTCTCCATACTTCGAACCGGGGAGCTGTTTTTT. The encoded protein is CVSSHRVSILRTGELFF.